The 22 T cell receptor beta chains presented below share a single source sample, sequenced in a study of Ad26.COV2.S vaccination and SARS-CoV-2 variants. Sample treatment: over 15 received Ad26.COV2.S at low or high dose, single or two shots; 5 received placebo; per-sample allocation not given. On day 63 after the first injection, vaccine and placebo recipients gave samples. This table comes from immunoSEQ multiplex PCR, and its TCRdb copy is limited to in-frame clones, with some not included. The table includes hundreds of thousands of clones, 75% to 90% detected once. The material was peripheral blood, obtained in a trial of Ad26.COV2.S vaccine versus placebo. The origin of the receptors is a person between 18 and 60 years old who received the Ad26.COV2.S COVID-19 vaccine or a placebo.

The CDR3 DNA follows: TGCGCCAGCAGCGTACGCGGAATAAACGAGCAGTACTTC. This encodes CASSVRGINEQYF. This chain links TRBV5-1 with TRBJ2-7; D not resolved. The V and J ends lost 4 bases and 5 bases respectively, with 13 bases between them. CDR3 length equals 13 residues. The germline CDR1 and CDR2 sequences are SGHRS and YFSETQ. The full variable domain, with the rest looked up from reference TRBV5-1 and TRBJ2-7, is KAGVTQTPRYLIKTRGQQVTLSCSPISGHRSVSWYQQTPGQGLQFLFEYFSETQRNKGNFPGRFSGRQFSNSRSEMNVSTLELGDSALYLCASSVRGINEQYFGPGTRLTVT.

The J gene is TRBJ2-7, the V gene TRBV5-4, with D possibly matching TRBD2 (5 bases). Germline assignment: CDR1 SGHNT and CDR2 YYREEE (reference sequence). The CDR3 sequence is 13 residues long. The V end was cut by 3 bases, the J end by 5 bases, with 12 bases between. The CDR3 sequence: CASSSADSDEQYF. Here the CDR3 DNA reads TGTGCCAGCAGCTCGGCGGATAGCGACGAGCAGTACTTC.

V gene TRBV28 combines with J gene TRBJ2-6, with unresolved D. CDR1 MDHEN and CDR2 SYDVKM come from the germline V gene. V was cut by 6 bases and J by 3 bases, with 6 bases left in between. This CDR3 has 13 residues. CDR3 bases: TGTGCCAGCAGACCCGGTGGGGCCAACGTCCTGACTTTC. Protein: CASRPGGANVLTF.

The chain combines TRBV6-5 with TRBJ2-1, with 15 positions matching TRBD2. Trimming removed 7 bases from V and 7 bases from J; junction bases left unmatched: 5. The CDR3 has 15 residues. CDR1 and CDR2 from the germline V gene are MNHEY and SVGAGI. The CDR3 here is CASTEGTSGGNEQFF. The CDR3 DNA reads TGTGCCAGCACCGAGGGGACTAGCGGGGGGAATGAGCAGTTCTTC.

V is TRBV16 and J is TRBJ2-2, with 7 bases matching TRBD2. The CDR3 has 17 amino acids. J gave up 1 base and V 3 bases, and 8 bases lay outside the gene matches. Per germline, CDR1 KGHSY and CDR2 FQNENV. The CDR3 nucleotides are TGTGCCAGCAGCCAGGACGCAGGGAGGGGGAACACCGGGGAGCTGTTTTTT. Translation gives CASSQDAGRGNTGELFF.

Of note for this clone: Other DNA sequences of this sample code for an identical CDR3. This rearrangement joins TRBV5-6 to TRBJ1-2; D uncertain. The germline V and J ends were trimmed by 0 bases and 0 bases, with 9 bases remaining between them. The CDR3 spans 15 residues. The germline V gene has CDR1 SGHDT and CDR2 YYEEEE. The CDR3 loop is CASSLVSGANYGYTF. The CDR3 DNA follows: TGTGCCAGCAGCTTGGTCAGCGGTGCTAACTATGGCTACACCTTC.

The chain recombines TRBV9 with TRBJ2-1; D unclear. This CDR3 is built from 13 residues. Germline CDR1 is SGDLS and CDR2 is YYNGEE. Trimming took 0 bases from V and 6 from J, leaving 7 bases between them. CDR3 protein: CASSVGSTNEQFF. The CDR3 DNA reads TGTGCCAGCAGCGTAGGTAGTACCAATGAGCAGTTCTTC.

Notes on this clone: A single base separates this from a much larger clone, so it may be a read error. The sample has other DNA sequences that encode this CDR3 too. This sequence joins TRBV7-2 and TRBJ1-1; possible D gene TRBD1, 6 bases. V lost 1 base and J lost 1, with 7 bases in between. The CDR3 sequence is 14 residues long. Germline V gene lookup returns CDR1 SGHTA and CDR2 FQGNSA. CDR3 residues: CASSLGRGNTEAFF. The CDR3 DNA is TGTGCCAGCAGCTTAGGCAGGGGGAACACTGAAGCTTTCTTT.

This sequence joins TRBV11-2 and TRBJ2-1; no clear D gene. Looked up from germline, CDR1 is SGHAT and CDR2 is FQNNGV. The V and J ends lost 7 bases and 8 bases respectively, with 12 bases between them. The CDR3 totals 12 residues. This CDR3 reads CASTRTRDEQFF. As DNA, the CDR3 is TGTGCCAGCACTCGTACAAGGGATGAGCAGTTCTTC.

This clone has only a few counts. Other DNA sequences from this sample encode an identical CDR3 as well. The chain has TRBV9 and TRBJ1-1; D gene unclear. The germline V gene encodes CDR1 SGDLS and CDR2 YYNGEE. The CDR3 has 14 amino acids. V dropped 0 bases and J dropped 2 bases, with 8 bases sitting between them. The CDR3 DNA reads as TGTGCCAGCAGCGTAGGTCGGCTCAACACTGAAGCTTTCTTT. It translates to CASSVGRLNTEAFF.

The V and J genes are TRBV5-8 and TRBJ1-2, with D unresolved. There are 15 residues in the CDR3. Trimming left V 7 bases short and J 6 bases short, with 22 bases between. Per germline, CDR1 SGHTS and CDR2 YDEGEE. The CDR3 spells CASYSLAQLDHGYTF. Here the CDR3 DNA reads TGTGCCAGCTATAGTTTGGCGCAGCTGGATCATGGCTACACCTTC.

Ten or more counts support this clone. CDR3 DNA: TGTGCCAGCAGTCCAATACTACTAGGAAAGAATGAGCAGTTCTTC. It yields the protein CASSPILLGKNEQFF. The chain employs TRBV28 and TRBJ2-1, with a tentative D call TRBD2 (5 bases). Germline CDR1 is MDHEN and CDR2 is SYDVKM. CDR3 length equals 15 residues. V was cut by 5 bases and J by 7 bases, with 18 bases left in between. Based on the CDR3 plus reference TRBV28 and TRBJ2-1, the full variable domain is DVKVTQSSRYLVKRTGEKVFLECVQDMDHENMFWYRQDPGLGLRLIYFSYDVKMKEKGDIPEGYSVSREKKERFSLILESASTNQTSMYLCASSPILLGKNEQFFGPGTRLTVL.

The V gene is TRBV5-4, the J gene TRBJ2-3, with 10 positions matching TRBD2. This CDR3 is built from 13 residues. Germline lookup yields CDR1 SGHNT and CDR2 YYREEE (reference sequence). J was trimmed by 1 base and V by 7 bases; bases with no gene match: 0. CDR3 nucleotide sequence: TGTGCCAGCGGGACTAGCGGCACAGATACGCAGTATTTT. The encoded protein is CASGTSGTDTQYF.

This clone was found a few times. The chain joins TRBV5-1 to TRBJ1-6, with a possible D match to TRBD1 (5 bases). The germline V gene encodes CDR1 SGHRS and CDR2 YFSETQ. The CDR3 sequence is 16 residues long. V gave up 0 bases and J gave up 2 bases, with 9 bases separating them. The CDR3 coding sequence is TGCGCCAGCAGCTTGGAAGGGGTGGCCTATAATTCACCCCTCCACTTT. It yields the protein CASSLEGVAYNSPLHF.

The rearrangement links TRBV11-2 to TRBJ1-1; D unclear. The V end was cut by 5 bases, the J end by 0 bases, with 16 bases between. Germline V gene data show CDR1 as SGHAT and CDR2 as FQNNGV. The CDR3 loop spans 16 amino acids. Here the CDR3 DNA reads TGTGCCAGCAGCGCACGACGGGGAAGGTTGAACACTGAAGCTTTCTTT. It yields the protein CASSARRGRLNTEAFF.

V is TRBV7-2 and J is TRBJ1-1; D is undetermined. Germline CDR1 reads SGHTA; CDR2 reads FQGNSA. Between the trimmed V and J ends, which lost 2 bases and 1 base, there was a span of 8 bases. This CDR3 is built from 14 residues. Written as DNA, the CDR3 is TGTGCCAGCAGCTTATTTGGGTGGAACACTGAAGCTTTCTTT. It yields the protein CASSLFGWNTEAFF.

The chain uses TRBV10-3 and TRBJ1-1, with D unresolved. CDR3 size: 14 residues. Per germline, CDR1 ENHRY and CDR2 SYGVKD. V was clipped by 7 bases and J by 4 bases, with 16 bases between them. The DNA for the CDR3 is TGTGCCATCACACGGCAGGCCCCCAGCACTGAAGCTTTCTTT. Translating gives CAITRQAPSTEAFF.

Regarding this clone: No DNA is shown, since the ends of the CDR3 on it are uncertain; the CDR3 is the one TCRdb lists. The chain joins TRBV27 to TRBJ1-5. Germline lookup yields CDR1 MNHEY and CDR2 SMNVEV (reference sequence). Inclusive of both ends, the CDR3 amounts to 14 amino acids. This CDR3 reads CASSILGIGQPQHF.

The chain links TRBV30 to TRBJ2-1; D not certain. The germline CDR1 and CDR2 sequences are GTSNPN and SVGIG (reference sequence). V shed 1 base and J shed 7 bases, with 5 bases lying between them. The CDR3 runs 11 residues. DNA for the CDR3: TGTGCCTGGAGTGCACTAAATGAGCAGTTCTTC. It translates to CAWSALNEQFF.

V gene TRBV6-5 combines with J gene TRBJ1-2; 8 bases line up with TRBD1. Per germline, CDR1 MNHEY and CDR2 SVGAGI. The ends lost 6 bases at V and 7 bases at J; junction bases unmatched: 10. There are 14 residues in the CDR3. The CDR3 loop is CASRSLGQGGGYTF. The CDR3 DNA reads TGTGCCAGCAGATCCCTAGGACAGGGAGGTGGCTACACCTTC.

This chain joins TRBV29-1 and TRBJ2-4; TRBD1 is a possible D gene (6 bases). V dropped 2 bases and J dropped 6 bases, with 14 bases sitting between them. The CDR3 has 14 amino acids. Looked up from germline, CDR1 is SQVTM and CDR2 is ANQGSEA. The CDR3 DNA sequence: TGCAGCGTTGAAAGCTCAGGGGCTACAAACATTCAGTACTTC. Protein: CSVESSGATNIQYF. The whole variable domain, filled in from reference TRBV29-1 and TRBJ2-4, reads SAVISQKPSRDICQRGTSLTIQCQVDSQVTMMFWYRQQPGQSLTLIATANQGSEATYESGFVIDKFPISRPNLTFSTLTVSNMSPEDSSIYLCSVESSGATNIQYFGAGTRLSVL.

The gene calls are TRBV4-3 and TRBJ2-7; D is unresolved. V was shortened by 1 base and J by 0 bases, with 13 bases between the two germline ends. The CDR3 runs 16 residues. Germline V CDR1 and CDR2: LGHNA, YSLEER. The CDR3 reads CASSQVPGLSSYEQYF. The CDR3 coding sequence is TGCGCCAGCAGCCAAGTCCCGGGTTTGAGCTCCTACGAGCAGTACTTC.